Each of the 16 T cell receptor beta chains below was sequenced from the same sample in a study of control samples from healthy donors and cancer patients. TCRdb keeps only in-frame clones here, not all; method: immunoSEQ multiplex PCR. The repertoire consists of approximately 140,000 clones, with roughly 91% occurring once and the leading ten covering roughly 8%. Material for sequencing was PBMCs. The receptors here all came from a man between 50 and 59 years old with head and neck cancer.

The chain uses TRBV4-2 and TRBJ1-4; 9 bases are a match to TRBD1. Germline values: CDR1 LGHNA, CDR2 YNFKEQ. The CDR3 spans 13 residues. Trimming took 4 bases from V and 14 from J; bases not matched to a gene: 8. As DNA, the CDR3 is TGTGCCAGCAGCCGCGACTTGGGACAGGGTCTGTTTTTT. It is translated as CASSRDLGQGLFF.

The V call is TRBV6-5, the J call TRBJ1-2, with 7 bases lining up with TRBD1. The trim removed 2 bases at V and 6 bases at J, leaving 9 bases unmatched. The germline V gene has CDR1 MNHEY and CDR2 SVGAGI. The CDR3 contains 15 residues. CDR3 coding DNA: TGTGCCAGCAGTTACCAGGACAGGCCCCGAGATGGCTACACCTTC. Translated, it gives CASSYQDRPRDGYTF.

J is TRBJ2-7 and V is TRBV27; D remains ambiguous. V shed 0 bases and J shed 2 bases, with 5 bases lying between them. There are 13 residues in the CDR3. Germline V gene data show CDR1 as MNHEY and CDR2 as SMNVEV (reference sequence). CDR3 sequence (DNA): TGTGCCAGCAGTTTATCTGTGGCCTACGAGCAGTACTTC. Translation gives CASSLSVAYEQYF.

The V and J genes are TRBV7-3 and TRBJ1-1; D gene ambiguous. Germline V gene lookup returns CDR1 SGHTA and CDR2 FQGTGA. The germline V and J ends were trimmed by 11 bases and 1 base, with 11 bases remaining between them. This CDR3 has 12 amino acids. For the CDR3, the DNA is TGTGCCTCAGCCCAGCCGAACACTGAAGCTTTCTTT. It specifies CASAQPNTEAFF.

This clone occurred a few times. The CDR3 nucleotides are TGCAGCGCCACGATGACAGGGGTTCGGTCCTACTCCTACAATGAGCAGTTCTTC. It specifies CSATMTGVRSYSYNEQFF. The gene calls are TRBV29-1 and TRBJ2-1, with TRBD1 identical over 8 bases. Germline values: CDR1 SQVTM, CDR2 ANQGSEA. Unmatched junction bases numbered 17, after V lost 7 bases and J lost 0 bases. CDR3 size: 18 residues.

This chain connects TRBV11-2 to TRBJ2-3; D assignment may be TRBD1 or TRBD2 (5 bases each). V lost 2 bases and J lost 5, with 11 bases in between. Per germline, CDR1 SGHAT and CDR2 FQNNGV. The CDR3 contains 14 residues. The DNA of the CDR3 is TGTGCCAGCAGCTTAATGACAGAGGGAGATACGCAGTATTTT. It codes for CASSLMTEGDTQYF.

The rearrangement links TRBV27 to TRBJ1-2, with D possibly TRBD1 on 6 matching bases. Trimming shortened V by 5 bases and J by 5 bases, and 15 bases separated the two germline ends. Germline V gene data show CDR1 as MNHEY and CDR2 as SMNVEV (reference sequence). The CDR3 length is 14 residues. The CDR3 reads CASSPGGQSYGYTF. DNA for the CDR3: TGTGCCAGCAGTCCCGGAGGACAGAGTTATGGCTACACCTTC.

V is TRBV5-1 and J is TRBJ2-1; D not certain. V shed 2 bases and J shed 2 bases, with 5 bases lying between them. The V gene's germline CDR1 is SGHRS and CDR2 YFSETQ. This CDR3 is built from 13 residues. CDR3 coding DNA: TGCGCCAGCAGCTTTGAACCCTACAATGAGCAGTTCTTC. As protein: CASSFEPYNEQFF.

The chain uses TRBV7-6 and TRBJ2-1; 8 bases are a match to TRBD2. The CDR3 runs to 15 residues. Germline V gene data show CDR1 as SGHVS and CDR2 as FNYEAQ. V trimming: 5 bases; J trimming: 4 bases; junction bases outside the gene matches: 7. In DNA form, the CDR3 reads TGTGCCAGCAGCCCGGTTGCGGGAGGTTACAATGAGCAGTTCTTC. The encoded protein is CASSPVAGGYNEQFF.

This chain joins TRBV6-6 and TRBJ1-1; D gene unclear. The CDR3 extends over 14 amino acids. The germline gives CDR1 MNHNY, CDR2 SVGAGI (reference sequence). Trimming stripped 0 bases from V and 5 bases from J, with 10 bases between. CDR3 sequence (DNA): TGTGCCAGCAGTTACTCGGGGTTAGAGACTGAAGCTTTCTTT. This codes for CASSYSGLETEAFF.

V is TRBV19 and J is TRBJ2-5, with 7 bases matching TRBD2. CDR3 size: 17 residues. The V segment lost 1 base and the J segment 2 bases; nucleotides outside the gene matches: 10. The germline CDR1 and CDR2 sequences are LNHDA and SQIVND (reference sequence). The CDR3 DNA reads as TGTGCCAGTAGTATAGCGGCGGGAGCCGTCGGGCAAGAGACCCAGTACTTC. Translated, it gives CASSIAAGAVGQETQYF.

The chain has TRBV6-5 and TRBJ2-1, with TRBD1 matching over 7 bases. V was pared by 5 bases and J by 4 bases, with 5 bases of the junction left unmatched. The CDR3 runs 14 residues. CDR1 and CDR2 (germline): MNHEY, SVGAGI. The DNA of the CDR3 is TGTGCCAGCAGTATAACAGGGGTTTACAATGAGCAGTTCTTC. Protein: CASSITGVYNEQFF.

V and J are TRBV6-5 and TRBJ2-1, with TRBD1 matching 7 bases. Germline CDR1 reads MNHEY; CDR2 reads SVGAGI. V gave up 5 bases and J gave up 2 bases; unmatched junction bases: 6. The CDR3 is 15 amino acids. The DNA of the CDR3 is TGTGCCAGCAGTCGACAGGGACCGACCTACAATGAGCAGTTCTTC. Its translation is CASSRQGPTYNEQFF.

V is TRBV6-6 and J is TRBJ2-1; tentative D call: TRBD1 (6 bases). The CDR3 runs 14 residues. Germline CDR1 and CDR2: MNHNY and SVGAGI (reference sequence). V lost 5 bases, J lost 8 bases, and 16 bases lay in between. In nucleotides, the CDR3 is TGTGCCAGCAGTCCCCGAGGGGGAAGGGATGAGCAGTTCTTC. Protein sequence: CASSPRGGRDEQFF.

CDR3 in DNA: TGTGCCAGCAGTTTTGGCGACTATAGCACAGATACGCAGTATTTT. Translating it yields CASSFGDYSTDTQYF. The chain couples TRBV28 to TRBJ2-3; D is possibly TRBD2 (5 bases). Between the trimmed V and J ends, which lost 3 bases and 0 bases, there was a span of 10 bases. CDR3 length: 15 amino acids. Germline V gene sequence: CDR1 MDHEN, CDR2 SYDVKM.

V is TRBV5-4 and J is TRBJ2-3; 11 positions agree with TRBD1. This CDR3 comprises 15 residues. Germline V lookup: CDR1 SGHNT, CDR2 YYREEE (reference sequence). The V gene end was trimmed by 3 bases and the J gene end by 5 bases; junction bases not matched to a gene: 5. As DNA, the CDR3 is TGTGCCAGCAGCTCCGGGACAGGGGGGTTAGATACGCAGTATTTT. Its translation: CASSSGTGGLDTQYF.